This TCR beta chain was obtained from a study of Ad26.COV2.S vaccination and SARS-CoV-2 variants. Germline V gives CDR1 KGHSH, CDR2 LQKENI. Trimming removed 0 bases at V and 3 bases at J, with 8 bases between. This CDR3 is built from 14 residues. Comments on this clone: Antigen specificity is unknown.

Whole-study results and caveats: Substantial breadth was reportedly displayed by spike-specific CD8+ and CD4+ T cell responses after vaccination. Total T cell responses may have been underestimated by the TCR breadth and depth analyses.

Repertoires were generated with immunoSEQ multiplex PCR, while TCRdb's copy carries only in-frame clones and drops some. The sample holds around 170,000 clones, around 88% seen once. The chain is built from TRBV18 and TRBJ2-5; D tentatively reads TRBD1 or TRBD2 (5 bases each). The material sequenced was peripheral blood, taken after recovery from COVID-19. The receptor's source is a human donor who had recovered from COVID-19. The chain's CDR3 is CASSPPGTKETQYF. The CDR3 DNA is TGTGCCAGCTCACCACCGGGGACCAAAGAGACCCAGTACTTC.